This TCR beta chain was sequenced for a study of shared clonotypes between healthy human individuals. The table came from immunoSEQ multiplex PCR; TCRdb's copy has only in-frame clones and leaves some out. The sample holds 1.5 million to 2.5 million clones, roughly 94% seen once. In germline, CDR1 is LGHNA, CDR2 YSLEER. Trimming shortened V by 3 bases and J by 5 bases, and 19 bases separated the two germline ends. The CDR3 covers 16 residues. Terminally differentiated effector memory CD45RA+ cells were excluded from the naive CD8 cells, which were CD45RO-negative and positively selected for CCR7. Source material: naive CD8+ T cells sorted from blood. The chain is built from TRBV4-3 and TRBJ2-5; the D is unclear. This sequence was found in a man aged 18 to 30 in good health. CDR3 sequence (DNA): TGCGCCAGCAGCCAGGGGTCCTCAGACTTTGGGGAGACCCAGTACTTC. This encodes CASSQGSSDFGETQYF.